The TCR beta chain described here comes from a study of blood T cell repertoires in COVID-19 (dated by TCRdb to 2020 to 2021). Study-wide context: Collaborator samples came from the United States, Italy and Spain and covered acute and convalescent phases of COVID-19. Nearly every sample came with metadata listing a de-identified subject ID, COVID-19 status, age in years and sex. HLA class I and class II types, where available, came from metadata supplied by the sample provider rather than from assay-based typing. A freely available public database, intended as a resource for researchers studying the immune response to SARS-CoV-2, is where the repertoires were released. Samples were obtained from the ongoing ImmuneRACE study (first 160 participants) and from over 1,000 subjects provided by 6 global collaborators. The prospective study material was composed of cDNA or gDNA derived from T cells, B-cell-depleted T cells, or PBMCs. Subjects who had been exposed to COVID-19, were actively infected with it, or had recovered from it provided the deeply sampled blood TCRbeta repertoires that made up the dataset.

On the study overall, not on this receptor specifically: The amount of clinical and demographic metadata varied by source and participant and was provided uncurated.

The immunoSEQ Assay, a bias-controlled multiplex PCR, was used to amplify TCRbeta CDR3 regions from genomic DNA. Per the authors' processing: The number of nucleated cells in each sample was estimated by amplification of reference gene primers within the assay. To quantify the absolute abundance of each unique TCRbeta CDR3 rearrangement, sequence reads were collapsed and filtered. For each sample, productive Simpson clonality was calculated by taking the square root of Simpson's diversity index across productive rearrangements. This is the immuneACCESS table as TCRdb keeps it, with only in-frame sequences that have V and J called. A part of the clones is gone; compared with another copy, unresolved V genes explain less than half, and the rest is unexplained. Clonal size and the V and J genes are those of that table, whereas D and trimming came from the DNA. This sample gives about 280,000 clones in total; almost 90% of them show up just once. Clones ranked in the top ten supply about 11% of the sample.

This clone appeared once. This clone's antigen is unknown. Base qualities are not provided; no much larger clone lies one nucleotide away. CDR1 and CDR2 were assigned from the germline V gene as MNHEY and SVGAGI. The germline V and J ends show losses of 0 bases and 6 bases respectively, and no gene match explains 0 bases of the junction. The CDR3 runs 14 amino acids, cysteine and phenylalanine included. Only the CDR3 DNA stays, 42 bases, in frame from base 1. One collaborating source in Seattle enrolled patients during active infection and followed them longitudinally through the course of disease. Whole blood was collected in K2EDTA tubes by collaborating institutions according to the institutions' own protocols. For TCRbeta analysis, collaborators shipped samples as frozen whole blood, isolated PBMCs, or DNA extracted from either of those sample types.

The rearranged segments are TRBV6-5 and TRBJ2-3; 10 central bases correspond to TRBD2. This TCR was recovered from a woman aged 30 to 39 with COVID-19, enrolled during active disease. Sequencing was performed on peripheral blood. CDR3 region: CASSYSSGRDTQYF. The sequenced DNA is TGTGCCAGCAGTTACTCTAGCGGGAGGGATACGCAGTATTTT.